This TCR beta chain was found in a study of cytomegalovirus exposure and HLA in healthy donors. General study findings and limits: Sequencing depth roughly uniform across donors was assumed in presence/absence analyses. Through in vitro validation, a few CMV-associated chains were shown to be specific for CMV antigens.

The PCR employed 60 Vbeta primers together with 13 Jbeta primers. Generated by immunoSEQ multiplex PCR, the TCRdb table keeps only in-frame clones and is missing some. This repertoire comprises approximately 79,000 clones; its ten largest clones make up roughly 0.89%. The CDR3 sequence is 13 residues long. V dropped 7 bases and J dropped 2; count of bases not matched to a gene: 4. Germline CDR1 reads SQVTM; CDR2 reads ANQGSEA. Notes on this clone: Its antigen remains unidentified.

The TCR was taken from a boy under 18 in good health and CMV-seronegative. V is TRBV29-1 and J is TRBJ2-3; TRBD2 agrees at 9 bases. The sample was PBMCs. The DNA of the CDR3 is TGCAGCGCTGCTAGCGGGGCCACAGATACGCAGTATTTT. Translated: CSAASGATDTQYF.